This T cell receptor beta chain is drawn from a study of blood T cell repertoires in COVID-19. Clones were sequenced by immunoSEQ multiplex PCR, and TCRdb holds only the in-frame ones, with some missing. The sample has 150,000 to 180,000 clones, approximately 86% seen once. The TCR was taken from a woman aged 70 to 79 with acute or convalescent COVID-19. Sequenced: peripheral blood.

The CDR3 nucleotides read TGTGCCAGCTCACCCTCTTCCCCCCCAGATACGCAGTATTTT. Its protein product is CASSPSSPPDTQYF. The gene calls are TRBV18 and TRBJ2-3; D is unclear. The CDR3 extends over 14 amino acids. The V end lost 3 bases, the J end lost 4 bases, and 11 bases lay between the germline ends. CDR1 is KGHSH and CDR2 is LQKENI in the germline V gene.